Each of the 12 T cell receptor beta chains below was sequenced from the same sample in a study of a mutant IDH1 vaccine in newly diagnosed glioma. Antigens of these TCRs are unknown. This sample's time point: week 47, end of study. The study gave 300 ug of mutant IDH1 20-mer peptide per vaccine dose, with topical imiquimod. Profiled with immunoSEQ multiplex PCR; TCRdb holds only in-frame clones, not every one. The repertoire holds around 61,000 clones, with less than 80% as singletons. The specimen comprised PBMCs, sampled from a glioma patient whose treatment included an IDH1 peptide vaccine. The source is a man in his fifties with glioma.

V gene TRBV7-9 combines with J gene TRBJ2-1, with TRBD1 identical over 11 bases. Germline V gene lookup returns CDR1 SEHNR and CDR2 FQNEAQ (reference sequence). V was clipped by 5 bases and J by 2 bases; unmatched bases: 14. There are 19 residues in the CDR3. The CDR3: CASSPRVLGTGGAYNEQFF. DNA for the CDR3: TGTGCCAGCAGCCCTCGGGTCCTCGGGACAGGGGGGGCCTACAATGAGCAGTTCTTC.

This chain uses TRBV9 with TRBJ2-4; a possible D gene is TRBD1 (6 bases). CDR3 length equals 14 residues. CDR1 SGDLS and CDR2 YYNGEE come from the germline V gene. V was clipped by 2 bases and J by 8 bases, with 14 bases between them. The CDR3 is CASSVQGTVDIQYF. CDR3 in DNA: TGTGCCAGCAGCGTCCAGGGGACGGTCGACATTCAGTACTTC.

This chain links TRBV6-6 with TRBJ1-1; D is ambiguous. The ends were cut back, 8 bases at V and 5 bases at J, with 9 bases in the middle. The CDR3 runs 11 residues. In germline, CDR1 is MNHNY, CDR2 SVGAGI (reference sequence). CDR3 loop: CASGWETEAFF. The CDR3 DNA sequence: TGTGCCAGCGGATGGGAGACTGAAGCTTTCTTT.

As DNA, the CDR3 is TGCGCCAGCAGCCAACACAGGGGTTTGAACACTGAAGCTTTCTTT. This gives the protein CASSQHRGLNTEAFF. V is TRBV4-3 and J is TRBJ1-1; 7 nucleotides align to TRBD1. Unmatched junction bases numbered 3, after V lost 2 bases and J lost 0 bases. CDR1 LGHNA and CDR2 YSLEER come from the germline V gene. This CDR3 is built from 15 residues.

This sequence joins TRBV4-1 and TRBJ2-3; D uncertain. CDR1 is MGHRA, CDR2 YSYEKL, per germline. The CDR3 spans 15 residues. Deletions cut 1 base from V and 1 base from J, with 9 bases between. In DNA form, the CDR3 reads TGCGCCAGCAGCCAAGGCATCCGGGGCACAGATACGCAGTATTTT. Encoded protein: CASSQGIRGTDTQYF.

The chain couples TRBV7-9 to TRBJ1-3; D not resolved. The CDR3 has 16 residues. The germline CDR1 and CDR2 sequences are SEHNR and FQNEAQ (reference sequence). The V end lost 0 bases, the J end lost 0 bases, and 9 bases lay between the germline ends. CDR3 bases: TGTGCCAGCAGCTTAGCAGTCGGGTCCTCTGGAAACACCATATATTTT. It encodes CASSLAVGSSGNTIYF.

This clone was picked up one time. The chain is built from TRBV6-1 and TRBJ1-4; the match to TRBD1 covers 9 bases. V lost 5 bases, J lost 7 bases, and 8 bases stayed unmatched. Per the germline V gene, CDR1 is MNHNS and CDR2 is SASEGT. This CDR3 has 15 residues. The CDR3 spells CASSQQDRGGEKLFF. The CDR3 nucleotides are TGTGCCAGCAGTCAACAGGACAGGGGCGGTGAAAAACTGTTTTTT.

The chain couples TRBV19 to TRBJ2-3; possibly TRBD1 for D (5 bases). The germline CDR1 and CDR2 sequences are LNHDA and SQIVND (reference sequence). The CDR3 covers 13 residues. Trimming removed 10 bases at V and 2 bases at J, with 13 bases between. CDR3 nucleotides: TGTGCCACCGATGACAGTACCACAGATACGCAGTATTTT. Encoded protein: CATDDSTTDTQYF.

The V gene is TRBV19, the J gene TRBJ1-5, with 10 positions matching TRBD1. The CDR3 loop spans 16 amino acids. The germline V gene has CDR1 LNHDA and CDR2 SQIVND (reference sequence). The trim removed 7 bases at V and 7 bases at J, leaving 13 bases unmatched. CDR3 amino acids: CASTSPGTGVRQPQHF. The DNA of the CDR3 is TGTGCCAGTACCTCTCCCGGGACAGGGGTCAGGCAGCCCCAGCATTTT. Together with reference TRBV19 and TRBJ1-5, the CDR3 gives the full variable domain: DGGITQSPKYLFRKEGQNVTLSCEQNLNHDAMYWYRQDPGQGLRLIYYSQIVNDFQKGDIAEGYSVSREKKESFPLTVTSAQKNPTAFYLCASTSPGTGVRQPQHFGDGTRLSIL.

This clone was counted a few times. This chain joins TRBV5-1 and TRBJ1-1, with unresolved D. Germline loops: CDR1 SGHRS, CDR2 YFSETQ. The CDR3 consists of 13 residues. V lost 0 bases, J lost 5 bases, and 8 bases lay in between. The CDR3 nucleotides are TGCGCCAGCAGCTTGGAAGTAGGGACTGAAGCTTTCTTT. Amino acids: CASSLEVGTEAFF.

This clone came up once. The CDR3 DNA reads TGTGCCAGTAGGGGACAGCCCTCTGGGGCCAACGTCCTGACTTTC. This encodes CASRGQPSGANVLTF. This chain uses TRBV19 with TRBJ2-6, with 7 bases lining up with TRBD1. J gave up 0 bases and V 6 bases, and 2 bases lay outside the gene matches. CDR3 length: 15 amino acids. Germline V gives CDR1 LNHDA, CDR2 SQIVND (reference sequence).

The chain's CDR3 is CAWVDRGFTGYTF. The DNA of the CDR3 is TGTGCCTGGGTGGACAGGGGTTTCACTGGCTACACCTTC. The chain joins TRBV30 to TRBJ1-2, with 9 bases that match TRBD1. Looked up from germline, CDR1 is GTSNPN and CDR2 is SVGIG (reference sequence). CDR3 length equals 13 residues. Trimming at V came to 5 bases and at J to 7 bases, leaving 8 bases not matched to a gene.